This passage covers 23 T cell receptor beta chains from one sample sequenced in a study of T cell responses to AZD1222 COVID-19 vaccine (dated by TCRdb to the early 2020s). Libraries were built with the immunoSEQ multiplex PCR assay. TCRdb obtained this table from immuneACCESS and retained in-frame rearrangements with V and J assigned. These tables miss some clones; where compared with another copy, unresolved V genes account for less than half of the shortfall, and the remainder is unexplained. In this sample the table shows about 120,000 clones, 80% to 90% of which occur a single time. 8.4% of the sample comes from the top ten. Sample time point, as interpreted from the label and publication: baseline before first vaccination. Sample: peripheral blood, taken on day 0 of AZD1222 vaccination. The receptors come from an adult in good health.

The gene calls are TRBV11-2 and TRBJ1-1; no firm D call. CDR3 length: 13 residues. The germline gives CDR1 SGHAT, CDR2 FQNNGV. Trimming took off 2 bases at V and 1 base at J, with 5 bases between the two ends. In nucleotides, the CDR3 is TGTGCCAGCAGCTTAAGCAGGAACACTGAAGCTTTCTTT. This sequence encodes CASSLSRNTEAFF.

This clone was observed once. The CDR3 loop is CASSPPGHTEGSPLHF. CDR3 nucleotides: TGTGCCAGCTCACCCCCGGGACACACTGAGGGGTCACCCCTCCACTTT. The chain has TRBV18 and TRBJ1-6; a weak D match, TRBD1 (6 bases). Germline values: CDR1 KGHSH, CDR2 LQKENI. The CDR3 consists of 16 residues. With 3 bases removed from V and 10 bases from J, the gap between germline ends came to 19 bases.

The chain couples TRBV7-3 to TRBJ2-3; 13 nucleotides agree with TRBD2. Per germline, CDR1 SGHTA and CDR2 FQGTGA. The CDR3 extends over 16 amino acids. Trimming removed 5 bases from V and 1 base from J; junction bases left unmatched: 3. CDR3 sequence: CASSRGLAGGTDTQYF. DNA of the CDR3: TGTGCCAGCAGCAGAGGACTAGCGGGGGGCACAGATACGCAGTATTTT.

This clone was observed a handful of times. The CDR3 here is CASSRIDRGAYEQYF. CDR3 bases: TGCGCCAGCAGCCGAATTGACAGGGGAGCCTACGAGCAGTACTTC. The chain is built from TRBV4-1 and TRBJ2-7; TRBD1 agrees at 8 bases. The CDR3 sequence is 15 residues long. Per the germline V gene, CDR1 is MGHRA and CDR2 is YSYEKL. The V gene end was trimmed by 4 bases and the J gene end by 2 bases; junction bases not matched to a gene: 7.

This chain links TRBV10-3 with TRBJ1-2; 7 bases are shared with TRBD1. V shed 3 bases and J 2 bases; nucleotides not matched to a gene: 6. CDR1 and CDR2 (germline): ENHRY, SYGVKD. The CDR3 runs to 15 residues. The DNA for the CDR3 is TGTGCCATCAGTGAAAGTGACAGGGCGAACTATGGCTACACCTTC. Protein product: CAISESDRANYGYTF.

V usage is TRBV28 and J usage is TRBJ2-5, with 7 positions matching TRBD2. V lost 7 bases to trimming and J lost 5 bases; unmatched junction nucleotides: 13. The germline V gene has CDR1 MDHEN and CDR2 SYDVKM. CDR3 length: 15 amino acids. The CDR3, as DNA: TGTGCCAGCACCCTAGGTGGGAGGGCGGGGGAGACCCAGTACTTC. Its translation: CASTLGGRAGETQYF.

The chain joins TRBV7-3 to TRBJ2-3; the match to TRBD2 covers 10 bases. CDR3 size: 16 residues. The V gene end was trimmed by 8 bases and the J gene end by 2 bases; junction bases not matched to a gene: 10. Germline V gene lookup returns CDR1 SGHTA and CDR2 FQGTGA. The CDR3 nucleotides are TGTGCCAGCGGTGAGGGTAGCGGGGGGCCCACAGATACGCAGTATTTT. As protein: CASGEGSGGPTDTQYF. Full variable domain (remainder filled in from reference TRBV7-3 and TRBJ2-3): GAGVSQTPSNKVTEKGKYVELRCDPISGHTALYWYRQSLGQGPEFLIYFQGTGAADDSGLPNDRFFAVRPEGSVSTLKIQRTERGDSAVYLCASGEGSGGPTDTQYFGPGTRLTVL.

The J gene is TRBJ2-1, the V gene TRBV7-3; possible D gene TRBD1, 5 bases. This CDR3 is 15 amino acids long. Germline V gene lookup returns CDR1 SGHTA and CDR2 FQGTGA. Trimming pared 4 bases from V and 0 bases from J, leaving 10 bases between. Here the CDR3 DNA reads TGTGCCAGCAGCTCGGTTCAGGGCTCCTACAATGAGCAGTTCTTC. Translating it yields CASSSVQGSYNEQFF.

The gene calls are TRBV10-1 and TRBJ2-1; D uncertain. This CDR3 spans 14 amino acids. Germline CDR1 is WNHNN and CDR2 is SYGVQD (reference sequence). The V and J ends lost 5 bases and 2 bases respectively, with 10 bases between them. CDR3 sequence reads: CASSPGTTYNEQFF. The DNA for the CDR3 is TGCGCCAGCAGTCCAGGTACCACCTACAATGAGCAGTTCTTC.

The V and J genes are TRBV5-1 and TRBJ2-2, with D possibly matching TRBD1 (6 bases). Germline assignment: CDR1 SGHRS and CDR2 YFSETQ. This CDR3 spans 15 amino acids. V gave up 1 base and J gave up 5 bases, with 12 bases separating them. The CDR3 protein is CASSLPGTMTGELFF. The CDR3 nucleotides are TGCGCCAGCAGCTTGCCCGGGACAATGACCGGGGAGCTGTTTTTT.

The V call is TRBV7-9, the J call TRBJ1-1, with D perhaps TRBD1 (5 bases). Germline V gives CDR1 SEHNR, CDR2 FQNEAQ (reference sequence). The CDR3 length is 13 residues. V lost 5 bases and J 6 bases, leaving 13 bases between the germline ends. CDR3 in amino acids: CASSPGGNAEAFF. The CDR3 DNA follows: TGTGCCAGCAGCCCGGGGGGTAACGCTGAAGCTTTCTTT.

The CDR3 region is CAISDDGGPGNTIYF. As DNA, the CDR3 is TGTGCCATCAGTGACGACGGTGGCCCTGGAAACACCATATATTTT. The rearrangement uses TRBV10-3 and TRBJ1-3, with D uncertain. V lost 3 bases and J lost 2, with 11 bases in between. Germline V lookup: CDR1 ENHRY, CDR2 SYGVKD. This CDR3 contains 15 residues.

In the case of this clone: Other DNA sequences in this specimen translate into the identical CDR3. The chain couples TRBV2 to TRBJ1-1, with D uncertain. V lost 3 bases to trimming and J lost 1 base, with 6 bases between them. The germline V gene has CDR1 SNHLY and CDR2 FYNNEI. There are 13 residues in the CDR3. CDR3 in amino acids: CASSEGRNTEAFF. CDR3 bases: TGTGCCAGCAGTGAGGGTAGGAACACTGAAGCTTTCTTT.

The CDR3 bases are TGTGCCTGGAGTCGGGGGACAGGGGAGCGAGGCACTGAAGCTTTCTTT. Translation: CAWSRGTGERGTEAFF. The chain combines TRBV30 with TRBJ1-1; 10 bases line up with TRBD1. Per germline, CDR1 GTSNPN and CDR2 SVGIG (reference sequence). This CDR3 has 16 residues. V trimming: 2 bases; J trimming: 4 bases; junction bases outside the gene matches: 10.

The V and J genes are TRBV5-6 and TRBJ2-3; D perhaps matches TRBD2 (6 bases). Germline V gene sequence: CDR1 SGHDT, CDR2 YYEEEE. Trimming stripped 4 bases from V and 1 base from J, with 16 bases between. The CDR3 runs to 16 residues. The CDR3 nucleotides read TGTGCCAGCAGCCGGGGAGGAGGGGTTGGCACAGATACGCAGTATTTT. Its translation is CASSRGGGVGTDTQYF.

This clone appeared once. The V and J genes are TRBV24-1 and TRBJ2-6; D is undetermined. The CDR3 is made up of 14 amino acids. From germline, CDR1 is KGHDR and CDR2 SFDVKD. Trimming pared 9 bases from V and 0 bases from J, leaving 8 bases between. The CDR3 coding sequence is TGTGCCACCCGCCGCGGCTCTGGGGCCAACGTCCTGACTTTC. Its protein product is CATRRGSGANVLTF.

The chain joins TRBV6-5 to TRBJ1-2; D not resolved. The CDR3 runs to 14 residues. V was trimmed by 7 bases and J by 8 bases, leaving 20 bases between them. Germline V gives CDR1 MNHEY, CDR2 SVGAGI. The CDR3 sequence: CASTSEGLYGGYTF. The CDR3 DNA reads TGTGCCAGCACCTCAGAAGGACTCTATGGAGGCTACACCTTC.

The chain is built from TRBV6-6 and TRBJ1-5; 7 nucleotides align to TRBD1. With V trimmed by 2 bases and J by 3 bases, 4 bases remained unmatched. CDR1 MNHNY and CDR2 SVGAGI come from the germline V gene (reference sequence). The CDR3 loop spans 15 amino acids. This chain's CDR3 is CASSYGDSLNQPQHF. The DNA of the CDR3 is TGTGCCAGCAGTTACGGGGACAGTCTCAATCAGCCCCAGCATTTT.

The chain has TRBV6-5 and TRBJ1-2; D is ambiguous. This CDR3 region has 13 residues. Trimming left V 6 bases short and J 2 bases short, with 10 bases between. Germline V gene data show CDR1 as MNHEY and CDR2 as SVGAGI. In DNA, the CDR3 is TGTGCCAGCAGGCGGGGAGACAACTATGGCTACACCTTC. This encodes CASRRGDNYGYTF.

The rearrangement uses TRBV7-9 and TRBJ2-1; 11 bases line up with TRBD2. This CDR3 is built from 17 residues. V lost 4 bases and J lost 2; bases outside the gene matches: 7. The V gene's germline CDR1 is SEHNR and CDR2 FQNEAQ (reference sequence). CDR3 sequence (DNA): TGTGCCAGCAGCTCGACTAGCGGGGTCGATGCCTACAATGAGCAGTTCTTC. Encoded protein: CASSSTSGVDAYNEQFF.

The rearrangement joins TRBV28 to TRBJ2-7, with unresolved D. CDR1 and CDR2 (germline): MDHEN, SYDVKM. The V end lost 7 bases, the J end lost 2 bases, and 9 bases lay between the germline ends. The CDR3 contains 12 residues. In nucleotides, the CDR3 is TGTGCCAGCACCGTGCCCCCCTACGAGCAGTACTTC. Translation: CASTVPPYEQYF.

The V and J genes are TRBV9 and TRBJ2-3, with D perhaps given as TRBD1 or TRBD2 (5 bases each). Per germline, CDR1 SGDLS and CDR2 YYNGEE. With 0 bases removed from V and 3 bases from J, the gap between germline ends came to 14 bases. The CDR3 has 16 residues. The CDR3: CASSVEVARGTDTQYF. In DNA, the CDR3 is TGTGCCAGCAGCGTAGAGGTAGCGAGGGGTACAGATACGCAGTATTTT.

The V gene is TRBV15, the J gene TRBJ1-5; TRBD1 aligns across 7 bases. There are 16 residues in the CDR3. Trimming took 2 bases from V and 4 from J; bases not matched to a gene: 8. CDR1 and CDR2 (germline): LNHNV, YYDKDF (reference sequence). CDR3 in DNA: TGTGCCACCAGCAGAAAGGGACAGTCCCAAAATCAGCCCCAGCATTTT. It codes for CATSRKGQSQNQPQHF.